The 30 T cell receptor beta chains presented below share a single source sample, sequenced in a study of cytomegalovirus exposure and HLA in healthy donors. PCR involved 60 Vbeta and 13 Jbeta primers. Repertoires were generated with immunoSEQ multiplex PCR, while TCRdb's copy carries only in-frame clones and drops some. The repertoire has 150,000 to 160,000 clones, about 76% of them found once; the top ten carry over 6%. Material for sequencing was PBMCs. These receptors all come from a man aged 30 to 45 in good health and CMV-seropositive.

This rearrangement joins TRBV18 to TRBJ1-6; D remains unclear. This CDR3 region has 14 residues. Trimming shortened V by 3 bases and J by 8 bases, and 11 bases separated the two germline ends. Per the germline V gene, CDR1 is KGHSH and CDR2 is LQKENI. CDR3 region: CASSPRVGDSPLHF. The CDR3 region has the DNA TGTGCCAGCTCACCGAGGGTTGGGGATTCACCCCTCCACTTT.

A remark on this clone: Other DNA sequences in this sample translate to the same CDR3. J is TRBJ1-3 and V is TRBV30; 9 positions agree with TRBD1. CDR3 length: 17 amino acids. The V gene's germline CDR1 is GTSNPN and CDR2 SVGIG (reference sequence). V shed 4 bases and J 3 bases; nucleotides not matched to a gene: 13. CDR3 residues: CAWKPRNRGQIGNTIYF. The CDR3 nucleotides read TGTGCCTGGAAGCCGAGAAACAGGGGGCAGATTGGAAACACCATATATTTT.

This rearrangement joins TRBV6-5 to TRBJ1-1, with a weak D call TRBD1 (6 bases). The germline V and J ends were trimmed by 2 bases and 5 bases, with 9 bases remaining between them. The CDR3 length is 13 residues. CDR1 MNHEY and CDR2 SVGAGI come from the germline V gene. Here the CDR3 reads CASSYGQGTEAFF. The CDR3 nucleotides read TGTGCCAGCAGTTACGGGCAGGGGACTGAAGCTTTCTTT.

The rearrangement uses TRBV6-6 and TRBJ2-1; 9 bases are a match to TRBD2. This CDR3 contains 14 residues. Germline V lookup: CDR1 MNHNY, CDR2 SVGAGI (reference sequence). The V gene end was trimmed by 6 bases and the J gene end by 1 base; junction bases not matched to a gene: 1. The CDR3: CASSLAGSYNEQFF. The CDR3 DNA is TGTGCCAGCAGCCTAGCGGGGTCCTACAATGAGCAGTTCTTC.

The chain couples TRBV30 to TRBJ1-5; 8 bases are shared with TRBD1. From germline, CDR1 is GTSNPN and CDR2 SVGIG (reference sequence). The CDR3 consists of 13 residues. J gave up 4 bases and V 2 bases, and 1 base lay outside the gene matches. CDR3 sequence (DNA): TGTGCCTGGAGTACAGGGGGTAATCAGCCCCAGCATTTT. Translation: CAWSTGGNQPQHF.

This chain links TRBV6-1 with TRBJ2-7; TRBD2 agrees at 13 bases. The CDR3 covers 17 residues. J gave up 0 bases and V 4 bases, and 6 bases lay outside the gene matches. Germline V gene sequence: CDR1 MNHNS, CDR2 SASEGT. The DNA for the CDR3 is TGTGCCAGCAGTGGACTAGCGGGGGGCCGTGGCTCCTACGAGCAGTACTTC. It encodes CASSGLAGGRGSYEQYF.

The chain joins TRBV5-5 to TRBJ1-1; D gene ambiguous. The CDR3 runs to 14 residues. The germline V and J ends were trimmed by 3 bases and 2 bases, with 11 bases remaining between them. CDR1 and CDR2 (germline): SGHKS, YYEKEE (reference sequence). The CDR3 here is CASSYGVSNTEAFF. DNA for the CDR3: TGTGCCAGCAGCTACGGGGTATCTAACACTGAAGCTTTCTTT.

The chain has TRBV6-6 and TRBJ2-2; 8 nucleotides align to TRBD1. V gave up 7 bases and J gave up 6 bases; unmatched junction bases: 10. Germline V CDR1 and CDR2: MNHNY, SVGAGI (reference sequence). CDR3 size: 15 residues. CDR3 sequence reads: CASTQGQGLAGELFF. The CDR3 bases are TGTGCCAGCACCCAAGGACAGGGATTAGCCGGGGAGCTGTTTTTT.

The V and J genes are TRBV28 and TRBJ2-1, with TRBD2 matching over 12 bases. The V and J ends lost 5 bases and 5 bases, in that order; junction bases with no gene match: 7. Germline V gene data show CDR1 as MDHEN and CDR2 as SYDVKM. This CDR3 contains 16 residues. Here the CDR3 DNA reads TGTGCCAGCAGTCTAGCGGGAGGGGTGGGGCACAATGAGCAGTTCTTC. This sequence encodes CASSLAGGVGHNEQFF. Full variable domain (rest looked up from reference TRBV28 and TRBJ2-1): DVKVTQSSRYLVKRTGEKVFLECVQDMDHENMFWYRQDPGLGLRLIYFSYDVKMKEKGDIPEGYSVSREKKERFSLILESASTNQTSMYLCASSLAGGVGHNEQFFGPGTRLTVL.

The V call is TRBV5-8, the J call TRBJ1-5; D not resolved. The V and J ends lost 4 bases and 4 bases respectively, with 15 bases between them. CDR1 is SGHTS and CDR2 is YDEGEE in the germline V gene. The CDR3 totals 15 residues. CDR3 nucleotide sequence: TGTGCCAGCAGCGTTCTCGGGATGGGAAATCAGCCCCAGCATTTT. Its translation: CASSVLGMGNQPQHF.

This clone occurred once. The V and J genes are TRBV11-2 and TRBJ2-7; 7 bases are a match to TRBD2. The length of the CDR3 is 13 residues. In germline, CDR1 is SGHAT, CDR2 FQNNGV. V lost 2 bases, J lost 6 bases, and 4 bases stayed unmatched. CDR3 loop: CASSLSAGVEQYF. The CDR3 coding sequence is TGTGCCAGCAGCTTAAGTGCGGGAGTCGAGCAGTACTTC.

This sequence joins TRBV5-6 and TRBJ1-4, with a weak D call TRBD1 (5 bases). Trimming removed 0 bases at V and 8 bases at J, with 14 bases between. CDR3 length: 15 residues. Germline values: CDR1 SGHDT, CDR2 YYEEEE. Here the CDR3 reads CASSLERGVGEKLFF. DNA of the CDR3: TGTGCCAGCAGCTTGGAAAGGGGCGTGGGAGAAAAACTGTTTTTT. Full variable domain (remainder filled in from reference TRBV5-6 and TRBJ1-4): DAGVTQSPTHLIKTRGQQVTLRCSPKSGHDTVSWYQQALGQGPQFIFQYYEEEERQRGNFPDRFSGHQFPNYSSELNVNALLLGDSALYLCASSLERGVGEKLFFGSGTQLSVL.

This chain uses TRBV2 with TRBJ2-7; weak D call: TRBD1 (5 bases). The CDR3 spans 13 residues. Germline lookup yields CDR1 SNHLY and CDR2 FYNNEI. V was trimmed by 11 bases and J by 3 bases, leaving 17 bases between them. The CDR3 coding sequence is TGTGCCGGGAAGGCAGGGTTCGGCTACGAGCAGTACTTC. This encodes CAGKAGFGYEQYF.

The chain carries TRBV7-3 and TRBJ2-1; a weak D match, TRBD1 (6 bases). Trimming left V 5 bases short and J 7 bases short, with 21 bases between. Germline lookup yields CDR1 SGHTA and CDR2 FQGTGA. The CDR3 covers 16 residues. The CDR3 nucleotides are TGTGCCAGCAGCCCCTCGATTGGGCTCACAGGGAATGAGCAGTTCTTC. Translation: CASSPSIGLTGNEQFF.

This chain joins TRBV25-1 and TRBJ1-2; 9 bases are a match to TRBD1. V was pared by 4 bases and J by 8 bases, with 8 bases of the junction left unmatched. Germline lookup yields CDR1 MGHDK and CDR2 SYGVNS. The CDR3 runs 14 residues. CDR3 bases: TGTGCCAGCAGTGCTCCGGGACAGGGAATAGGCTACACCTTC. Encoded protein: CASSAPGQGIGYTF.

The genes are TRBV28 and TRBJ2-6, with D possibly TRBD2 on 6 matching bases. Germline V gives CDR1 MDHEN, CDR2 SYDVKM. V was cut by 8 bases and J by 2 bases, with 19 bases left in between. The CDR3 loop spans 17 amino acids. The CDR3, as DNA: TGTGCCAGCGAGGGTGGGGGGTCCCCTCCTGGGGCCAACGTCCTGACTTTC. It is translated as CASEGGGSPPGANVLTF.

The chain carries TRBV6-5 and TRBJ1-5; maybe TRBD1 (5 bases). The CDR3 has 13 residues. Trimming pared 0 bases from V and 5 bases from J, leaving 5 bases between. Germline V gene lookup returns CDR1 MNHEY and CDR2 SVGAGI. CDR3 region: CASSYSGDQPQHF. DNA for the CDR3: TGTGCCAGCAGTTACTCAGGGGATCAGCCCCAGCATTTT.

The chain carries TRBV30 and TRBJ1-1; D ambiguous. This CDR3 contains 17 residues. The V end was cut by 2 bases, the J end by 0 bases, with 19 bases between. The germline CDR1 and CDR2 sequences are GTSNPN and SVGIG (reference sequence). CDR3 DNA: TGTGCCTGGAGTCTCGACTCCTATGGATTCATGAACACTGAAGCTTTCTTT. Translating gives CAWSLDSYGFMNTEAFF.

The rearrangement uses TRBV5-1 and TRBJ2-1; D may be TRBD2 (6 bases). Germline assignment: CDR1 SGHRS and CDR2 YFSETQ. V was shortened by 0 bases and J by 0 bases, with 10 bases between the two germline ends. This CDR3 spans 16 amino acids. CDR3 loop: CASSLAPGSSYNEQFF. In DNA, the CDR3 is TGCGCCAGCAGCTTGGCCCCCGGGAGCTCCTACAATGAGCAGTTCTTC.

The CDR3 is CASSQEVETTGNTEAFF. CDR3 DNA sequence: TGCGCCAGCAGCCAAGAGGTCGAGACAACCGGGAACACTGAAGCTTTCTTT. The chain joins TRBV4-1 to TRBJ1-1; D ambiguous. The CDR3 totals 17 residues. In germline, CDR1 is MGHRA, CDR2 YSYEKL. The V and J ends lost 0 bases and 1 base respectively, with 15 bases between them.

V gene TRBV27 combines with J gene TRBJ2-7; 7 bases agree with TRBD2. This CDR3 contains 16 residues. V dropped 2 bases and J dropped 2; count of bases not matched to a gene: 9. The germline gives CDR1 MNHEY, CDR2 SMNVEV (reference sequence). CDR3 sequence: CASSLGPGRGAYEQYF. CDR3 sequence (DNA): TGTGCCAGCAGTTTAGGACCAGGGAGGGGAGCCTACGAGCAGTACTTC.

The rearrangement uses TRBV6-6 and TRBJ2-7, with D tentatively TRBD2 (5 bases). Germline V gene data show CDR1 as MNHNY and CDR2 as SVGAGI (reference sequence). This CDR3 has 13 amino acids. Trimming stripped 6 bases from V and 2 bases from J, with 11 bases between. The CDR3, as DNA: TGTGCCAGCAGCGGCGGGTCTACCTACGAGCAGTACTTC. As protein: CASSGGSTYEQYF.

The chain joins TRBV5-1 to TRBJ2-7, with D maybe TRBD1 (6 bases). The CDR3 spans 14 residues. The V gene's germline CDR1 is SGHRS and CDR2 YFSETQ. V was cut by 0 bases and J by 6 bases, with 13 bases left in between. CDR3: CASSLEAGAAEQYF. In DNA, the CDR3 is TGCGCCAGCAGCTTGGAGGCAGGGGCGGCCGAGCAGTACTTC.

V and J are TRBV7-2 and TRBJ1-2; TRBD1 matches 7 bases. This CDR3 is built from 14 residues. Trimming removed 5 bases from V and 3 bases from J; junction bases left unmatched: 6. The germline gives CDR1 SGHTA, CDR2 FQGNSA. The DNA of the CDR3 is TGTGCCAGCAGCGTAGGACAGGCTGACTATGGCTACACCTTC. The encoded protein is CASSVGQADYGYTF.

The gene calls are TRBV18 and TRBJ1-3; D is undetermined. The germline V and J ends were trimmed by 2 bases and 1 base, with 9 bases remaining between them. The CDR3 has 15 residues. The germline CDR1 and CDR2 sequences are KGHSH and LQKENI. The CDR3, as DNA: TGTGCCAGCTCACCAGTAAGCGGTTCTGGAAACACCATATATTTT. Translation: CASSPVSGSGNTIYF.

The genes are TRBV10-3 and TRBJ1-4, with a weak D call TRBD1 (5 bases). Trimming left V 3 bases short and J 0 bases short, with 8 bases between. Germline values: CDR1 ENHRY, CDR2 SYGVKD. The length of the CDR3 is 15 residues. For the CDR3, the DNA is TGTGCCATCAGTGACACAGGAACAACTAATGAAAAACTGTTTTTT. It is translated as CAISDTGTTNEKLFF.

The chain is built from TRBV11-3 and TRBJ2-1; 13 bases align to TRBD2. Germline CDR1 reads SGHNT; CDR2 reads YENEEA. V was clipped by 5 bases and J by 9 bases; unmatched bases: 10. The length of the CDR3 is 16 residues. The CDR3 loop reads CASSPGTSGASREQFF. In DNA, the CDR3 is TGTGCCAGCAGCCCAGGGACTAGCGGGGCATCACGTGAGCAGTTCTTC.

The chain carries TRBV5-6 and TRBJ2-7, with D maybe TRBD1 (6 bases). The CDR3 is made up of 14 amino acids. Trimming removed 5 bases at V and 4 bases at J, with 16 bases between. The germline gives CDR1 SGHDT, CDR2 YYEEEE. CDR3 protein: CASRGSDRLYEQYF. CDR3 coding DNA: TGTGCCAGCAGGGGGTCTGACAGGTTATACGAGCAGTACTTC.

The chain employs TRBV6-5 and TRBJ1-1, with D hard to call. Germline V CDR1 and CDR2: MNHEY, SVGAGI. Deletions cut 3 bases from V and 0 bases from J, with 5 bases between. The CDR3 has 13 amino acids. As DNA, the CDR3 is TGTGCCAGCAGTTATCTTATGAACACTGAAGCTTTCTTT. Protein: CASSYLMNTEAFF.

The chain is built from TRBV9 and TRBJ2-1; weak D call: TRBD2 (6 bases). V shed 0 bases and J shed 0 bases, with 13 bases lying between them. The CDR3 covers 17 residues. The germline CDR1 and CDR2 sequences are SGDLS and YYNGEE. The CDR3 loop reads CASSVGGGESSYNEQFF. Written as DNA, the CDR3 is TGTGCCAGCAGCGTAGGAGGCGGGGAGAGCTCCTACAATGAGCAGTTCTTC.